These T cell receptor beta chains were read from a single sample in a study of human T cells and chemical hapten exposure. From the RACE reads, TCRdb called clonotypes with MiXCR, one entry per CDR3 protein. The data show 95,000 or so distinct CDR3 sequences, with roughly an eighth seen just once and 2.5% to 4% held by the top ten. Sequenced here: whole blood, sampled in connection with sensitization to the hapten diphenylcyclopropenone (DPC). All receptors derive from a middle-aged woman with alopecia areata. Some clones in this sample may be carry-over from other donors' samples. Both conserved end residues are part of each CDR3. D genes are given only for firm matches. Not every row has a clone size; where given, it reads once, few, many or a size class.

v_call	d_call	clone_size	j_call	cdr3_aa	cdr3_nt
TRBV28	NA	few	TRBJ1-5	CASRPDRISNQPQHF	TGTGCCAGCAGACCCGACAGGATTAGCAATCAGCCCCAGCATTTT
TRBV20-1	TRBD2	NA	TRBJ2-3	CSARGGSEGDTQYF	TGCAGTGCTAGGGGGGGGAGCGAAGGAGATACGCAGTATTTT
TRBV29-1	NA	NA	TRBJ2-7	CSVEDAEQYF	TGCAGCGTTGAAGACGCCGAGCAGTACTTC
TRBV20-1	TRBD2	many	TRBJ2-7	CSARDQTSGSSEQYF	TGCAGTGCTAGAGATCAGACTAGCGGGAGTAGCGAGCAGTACTTC
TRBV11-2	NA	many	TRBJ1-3	CASSQGSSGNTIYF	TGTGCCAGCAGTCAAGGGTCCTCTGGAAACACCATATATTTT
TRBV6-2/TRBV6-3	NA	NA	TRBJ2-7	CASMVPYEQYF	TGTGCCAGCATGGTTCCCTACGAGCAGTACTTC
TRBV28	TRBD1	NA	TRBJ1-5	CASSMTGLGNQPQHF	TGTGCCAGCAGCATGACAGGGCTTGGCAATCAGCCCCAGCATTTT
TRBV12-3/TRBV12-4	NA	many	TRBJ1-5	CASSFAKNQPQHF	TGTGCCAGCAGTTTCGCAAAAAATCAGCCCCAGCATTTT
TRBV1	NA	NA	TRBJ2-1	CTSSQDPGTSGMGNEQFF	TGCACCAGCAGCCAAGATCCCGGGACTAGCGGGATGGGCAATGAGCAGTTCTTC
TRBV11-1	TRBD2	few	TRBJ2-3	CASSLRGAAGRDTQYF	TGTGCCAGCAGCTTAAGAGGGGCAGCGGGGAGAGATACGCAGTATTTT
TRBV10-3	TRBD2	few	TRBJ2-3	CAISRLAGDTDTQYF	TGTGCCATCAGCCGACTAGCGGGAGACACAGATACGCAGTATTTT
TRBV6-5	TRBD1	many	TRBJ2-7	CASRRPGQGGEQYF	TGTGCCAGCAGACGACCGGGACAGGGAGGCGAGCAGTACTTC
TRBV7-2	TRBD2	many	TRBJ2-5	CASSSVMSSGQETQYF	TGTGCCAGCAGCTCAGTTATGTCTAGCGGTCAAGAGACCCAGTACTTC
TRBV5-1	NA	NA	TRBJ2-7	CASSLERSSYEQYF	TGCGCCAGCAGCTTGGAACGAAGCTCCTACGAGCAGTACTTC
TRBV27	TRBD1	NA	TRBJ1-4	CASSRLGQGAQANEKLFF	TGTGCCAGCAGTCGCCTGGGACAGGGGGCTCAGGCTAATGAAAAACTGTTTTTT
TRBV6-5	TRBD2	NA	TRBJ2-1	CASSYGGGLAKNEQFF	TGTGCCAGCAGTTATGGAGGGGGACTAGCGAAGAATGAGCAGTTCTTC
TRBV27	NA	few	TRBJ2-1	CASSLIRRYYNEQFF	TGTGCCAGCAGTTTGATACGCCGGTACTACAATGAGCAGTTCTTC
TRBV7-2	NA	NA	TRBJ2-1	CASSRQGLLLYNEQFF	TGTGCCAGCAGCCGCCAGGGTCTGCTTCTCTACAATGAGCAGTTCTTC
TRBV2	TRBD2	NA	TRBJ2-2	CASSEGRAGANTGELYF	TGTGCCAGCAGTGAAGGGCGAGCGGGGGCCAACACCGGGGAGCTGTATTTT
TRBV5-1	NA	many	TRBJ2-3	CASSPGAFSTDTQYF	TGCGCCAGCAGCCCCGGGGCATTCAGCACAGATACGCAGTATTTT
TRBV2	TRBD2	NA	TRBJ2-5	CASSTRLAGQETQYF	TGTGCCAGCAGCACCCGACTAGCGGGGCAAGAGACCCAGTACTTC
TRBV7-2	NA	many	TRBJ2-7	CASSFTPESYEQYF	TGTGCCAGCAGCTTTACCCCAGAGAGCTACGAGCAGTACTTC
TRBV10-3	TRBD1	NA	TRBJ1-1	CAINRGRDTEAFF	TGTGCCATTAACAGGGGGCGGGACACTGAAGCTTTCTTT
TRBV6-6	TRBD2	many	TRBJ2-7	CASSSSGTSGSYEQYF	TGTGCCAGCAGTTCCAGTGGGACTAGCGGCTCCTACGAGCAGTACTTC
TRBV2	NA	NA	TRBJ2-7	CASSDQGSNEQYF	TGTGCCAGCTCGGATCAGGGTTCGAACGAGCAGTACTTC
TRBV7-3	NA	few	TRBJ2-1	CASSSRGAGDEQFF	TGTGCCAGCAGCTCCCGGGGGGCCGGGGATGAGCAGTTCTTC
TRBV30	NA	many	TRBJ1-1	CAWSGARDAEAFF	TGTGCCTGGAGTGGGGCGAGGGACGCTGAAGCTTTCTTT
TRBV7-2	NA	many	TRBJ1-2	CASSLAPLGVNYGYTF	TGTGCCAGCAGCTTAGCCCCTCTCGGCGTCAACTATGGCTACACCTTC
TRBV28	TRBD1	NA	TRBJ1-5	CASSLGQGDGKPQHF	TGTGCCAGCAGTTTAGGACAGGGTGACGGTAAGCCCCAGCATTTT
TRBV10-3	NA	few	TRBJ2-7	CAIRDSTAPSGEQYF	TGTGCCATCAGGGACTCGACGGCCCCCTCGGGAGAGCAGTACTTC
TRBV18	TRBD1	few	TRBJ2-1	CASSQGTGGEQFF	TGTGCCAGCTCACAAGGGACAGGGGGCGAGCAGTTCTTC
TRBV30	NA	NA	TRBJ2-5	CAWSVGGIRETQYF	TGTGCCTGGAGTGTCGGGGGAATTAGAGAGACCCAGTACTTC
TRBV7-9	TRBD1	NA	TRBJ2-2	CASSPGQGASGELFF	TGTGCCAGCAGCCCTGGACAGGGTGCGTCCGGGGAGCTGTTTTTT
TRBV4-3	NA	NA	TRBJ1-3	CASSQVSLGGPGNTIYF	TGCGCCAGCAGCCAAGTCAGTCTAGGGGGGCCGGGAAACACCATATATTTT
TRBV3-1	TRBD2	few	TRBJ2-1	CASSQERAWLAGANEQFF	TGTGCCAGCAGCCAAGAGCGGGCTTGGCTAGCGGGGGCCAATGAGCAGTTCTTC
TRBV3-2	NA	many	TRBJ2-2	CASPRESNTGELFF	TGTGCCAGCCCTCGCGAGAGCAACACCGGGGAGCTGTTTTTT
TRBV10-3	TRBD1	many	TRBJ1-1	CAISPGQGWTEAFF	TGTGCCATCAGTCCGGGACAGGGGTGGACTGAAGCTTTCTTT
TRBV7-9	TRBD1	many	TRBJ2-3	CASSRRGQSTDTQYF	TGTGCCAGCAGCCGCAGGGGGCAAAGCACAGATACGCAGTATTTT
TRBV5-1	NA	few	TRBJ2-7	CASSLEGYYEQYF	TGCGCCAGCAGCTTGGAAGGGTACTACGAGCAGTACTTC
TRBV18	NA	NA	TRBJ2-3	CATLGGGRTDTQYF	TGTGCCACCCTAGGGGGGGGCCGCACAGATACGCAGTATTTT
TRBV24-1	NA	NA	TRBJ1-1	CATSDSGPGGGAFF	TGTGCCACCAGTGACTCAGGACCCGGGGGGGGAGCTTTCTTT
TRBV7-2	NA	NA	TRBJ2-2	CASSLGGTGELFF	TGTGCCAGCAGCTTAGGGGGCACCGGGGAGCTGTTTTTT
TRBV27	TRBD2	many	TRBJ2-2	CASSFLGLAGGNAGELFF	TGTGCCAGCAGTTTCTTAGGGCTAGCGGGGGGGAATGCCGGGGAGCTGTTTTTT
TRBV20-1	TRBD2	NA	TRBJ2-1	CSARFRTGGNEQFF	TGCAGTGCTAGATTTCGTACGGGAGGCAATGAGCAGTTCTTC
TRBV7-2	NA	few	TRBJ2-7	CASSSAAGSGQYF	TGTGCCAGCAGCTCGGCCGCGGGCTCGGGGCAGTACTTC
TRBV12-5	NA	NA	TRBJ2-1	CASGPQGLF	TGTGCTAGTGGTCCCCAAGGACTCTTC
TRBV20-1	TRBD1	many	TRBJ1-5	CSASGTALPLQHF	TGCAGTGCTTCCGGGACAGCCCTTCCGCTCCAGCATTTT
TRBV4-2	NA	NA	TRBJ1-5	CASSQAGTGNQPQHF	TGTGCCAGCAGCCAAGCCGGGACGGGCAATCAGCCCCAGCATTTT
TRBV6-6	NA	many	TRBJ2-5	CASSFGGETQYF	TGTGCCAGCAGTTTTGGGGGAGAGACCCAGTACTTC
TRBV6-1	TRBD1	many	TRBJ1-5	CASSEAGTGSNQPQHF	TGTGCCAGCAGTGAAGCGGGGACAGGGAGCAATCAGCCCCAGCATTTT
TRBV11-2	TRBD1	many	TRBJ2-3	CASSPDRATDTQYF	TGTGCCAGCAGCCCGGACAGGGCCACAGATACGCAGTATTTT
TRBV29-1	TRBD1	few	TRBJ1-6	CSALTGSSPLHF	TGCAGCGCCCTGACAGGGAGTTCACCCCTCCACTTT
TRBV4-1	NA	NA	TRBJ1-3	CASSQLGLTGNTTYF	TGCGCCAGCAGCCAATTGGGACTAACTGGAAACACCACATATTTT
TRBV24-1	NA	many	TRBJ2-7	CATSRQELYEQYF	TGTGCCACCAGCCGACAGGAGTTGTACGAGCAGTACTTC
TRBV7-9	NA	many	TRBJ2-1	CASSIDYVEQFF	TGTGCCAGCAGCATCGACTACGTCGAGCAGTTCTTC
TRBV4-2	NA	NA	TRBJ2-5	CASSQEGYSQETQYF	TGTGCCAGCAGCCAAGAGGGCTATAGCCAAGAGACCCAGTACTTC
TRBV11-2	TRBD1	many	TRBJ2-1	CASSLKGANEQFF	TGTGCCAGCAGCTTAAAGGGGGCGAATGAGCAGTTCTTC